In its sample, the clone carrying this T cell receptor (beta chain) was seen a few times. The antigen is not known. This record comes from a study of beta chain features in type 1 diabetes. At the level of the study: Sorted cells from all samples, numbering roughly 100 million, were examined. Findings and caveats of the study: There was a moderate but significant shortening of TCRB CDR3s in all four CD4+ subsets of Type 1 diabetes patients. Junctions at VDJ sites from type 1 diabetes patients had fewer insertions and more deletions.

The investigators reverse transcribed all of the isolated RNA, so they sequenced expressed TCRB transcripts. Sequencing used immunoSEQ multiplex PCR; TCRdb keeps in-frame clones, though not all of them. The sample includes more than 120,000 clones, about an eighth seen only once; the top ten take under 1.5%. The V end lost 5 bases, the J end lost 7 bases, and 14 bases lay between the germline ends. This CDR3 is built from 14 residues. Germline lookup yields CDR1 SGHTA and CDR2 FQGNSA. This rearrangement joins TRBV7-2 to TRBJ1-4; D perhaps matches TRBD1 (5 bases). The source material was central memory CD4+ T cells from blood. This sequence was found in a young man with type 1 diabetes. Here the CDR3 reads CASSPGTGSEKLFF. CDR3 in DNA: TGTGCCAGCAGCCCCGGGACCGGGAGTGAAAAACTGTTTTTT.